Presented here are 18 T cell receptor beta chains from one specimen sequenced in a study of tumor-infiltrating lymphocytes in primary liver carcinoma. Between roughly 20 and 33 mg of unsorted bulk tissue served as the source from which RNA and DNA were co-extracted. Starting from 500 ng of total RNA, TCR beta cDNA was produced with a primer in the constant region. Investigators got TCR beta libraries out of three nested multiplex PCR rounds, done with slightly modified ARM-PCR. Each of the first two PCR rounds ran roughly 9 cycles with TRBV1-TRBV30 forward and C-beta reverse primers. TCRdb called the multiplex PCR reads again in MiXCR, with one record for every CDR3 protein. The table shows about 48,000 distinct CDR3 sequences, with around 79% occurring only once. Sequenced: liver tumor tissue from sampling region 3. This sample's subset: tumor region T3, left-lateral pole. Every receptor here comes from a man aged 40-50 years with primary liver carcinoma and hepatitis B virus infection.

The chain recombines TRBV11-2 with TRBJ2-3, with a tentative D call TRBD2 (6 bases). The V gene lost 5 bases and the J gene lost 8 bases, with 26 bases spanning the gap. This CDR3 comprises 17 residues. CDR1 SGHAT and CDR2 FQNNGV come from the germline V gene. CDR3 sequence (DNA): TGTGCCAGCAGCCTAATCGGCGCGGGGTCGGGTGAAGGTACGCAGTATTTT. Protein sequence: CASSLIGAGSGEGTQYF.

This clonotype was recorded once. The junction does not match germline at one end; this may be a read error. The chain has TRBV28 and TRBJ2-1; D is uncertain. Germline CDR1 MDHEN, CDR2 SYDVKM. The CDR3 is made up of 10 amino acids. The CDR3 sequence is CTSRANEQFF. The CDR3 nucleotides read TGTACCAGCCGAGCCAATGAGCAGTTCTTC.

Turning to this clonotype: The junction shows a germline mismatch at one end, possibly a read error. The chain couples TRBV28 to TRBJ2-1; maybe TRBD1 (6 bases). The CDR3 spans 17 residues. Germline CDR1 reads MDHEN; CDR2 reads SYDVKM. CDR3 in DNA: TGTGCCTGCAGCTCCTCTTTCGGAAGGGGGAACTACAATGAGCAGTTCTTC. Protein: CACSSSFGRGNYNEQFF.

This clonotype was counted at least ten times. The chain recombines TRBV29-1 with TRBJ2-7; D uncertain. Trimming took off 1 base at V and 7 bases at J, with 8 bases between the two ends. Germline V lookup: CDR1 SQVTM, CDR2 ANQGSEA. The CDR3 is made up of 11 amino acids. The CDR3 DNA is TGCAGCGTTGAAGTCCTCGGAGAGCAGTACTTC. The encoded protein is CSVEVLGEQYF.

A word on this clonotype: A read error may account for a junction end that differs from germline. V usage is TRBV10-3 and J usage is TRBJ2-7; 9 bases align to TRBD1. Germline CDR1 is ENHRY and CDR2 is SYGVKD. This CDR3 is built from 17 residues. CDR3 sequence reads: CAIRSLGQGGSSNEQYF. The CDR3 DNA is TGTGCCATAAGGTCTTTGGGACAGGGAGGCTCCTCCAACGAGCAGTACTTC.

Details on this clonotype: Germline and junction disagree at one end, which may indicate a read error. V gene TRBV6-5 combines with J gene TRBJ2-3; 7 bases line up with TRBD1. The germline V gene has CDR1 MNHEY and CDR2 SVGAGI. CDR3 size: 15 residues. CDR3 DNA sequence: TGCGCCAGCAGCCAAGCAGGTTTTGGGACAGATGCGCAGTATTTT. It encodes CASSQAGFGTDAQYF.

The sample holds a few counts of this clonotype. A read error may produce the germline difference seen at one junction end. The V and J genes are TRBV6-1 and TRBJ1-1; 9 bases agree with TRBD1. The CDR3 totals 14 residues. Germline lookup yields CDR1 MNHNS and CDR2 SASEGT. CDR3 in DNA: TGTACCAGCAATGATAGGACAGGGGCCCCTGAAGCTTTCTTT. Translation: CTSNDRTGAPEAFF.

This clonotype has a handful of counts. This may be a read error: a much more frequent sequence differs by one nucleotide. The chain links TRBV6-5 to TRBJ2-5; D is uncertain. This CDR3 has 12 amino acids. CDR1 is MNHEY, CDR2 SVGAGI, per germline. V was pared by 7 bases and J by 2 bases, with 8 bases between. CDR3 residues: CASTGLQETQYF. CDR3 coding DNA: TGTGCCAGCACGGGCCTACAAGAGACCCAGTACTTC.

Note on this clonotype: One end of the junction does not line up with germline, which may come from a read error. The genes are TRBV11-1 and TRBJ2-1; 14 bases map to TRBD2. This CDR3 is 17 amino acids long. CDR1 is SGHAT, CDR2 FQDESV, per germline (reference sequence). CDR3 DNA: TGTGCCAGCTGCCTGGGACTAGCGGGAGAGGTTGACAATGAGCAGTTCTTT. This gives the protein CASCLGLAGEVDNEQFF.

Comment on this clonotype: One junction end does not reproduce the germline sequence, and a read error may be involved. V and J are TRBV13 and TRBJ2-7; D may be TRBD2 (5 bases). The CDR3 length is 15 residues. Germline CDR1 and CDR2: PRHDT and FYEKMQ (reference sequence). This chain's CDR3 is CARSLVSGEVYEQYF. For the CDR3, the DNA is TGTGCCAGGAGCTTAGTCAGCGGCGAGGTTTACGAGCAGTATTTC.

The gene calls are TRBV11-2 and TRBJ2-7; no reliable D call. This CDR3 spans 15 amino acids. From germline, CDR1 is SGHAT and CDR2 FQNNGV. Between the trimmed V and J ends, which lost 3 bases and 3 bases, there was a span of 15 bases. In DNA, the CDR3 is TGTGCCAGCAGCTTTGGTCGAAGGCAGAGCTACGAGCAGTACTTC. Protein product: CASSFGRRQSYEQYF.

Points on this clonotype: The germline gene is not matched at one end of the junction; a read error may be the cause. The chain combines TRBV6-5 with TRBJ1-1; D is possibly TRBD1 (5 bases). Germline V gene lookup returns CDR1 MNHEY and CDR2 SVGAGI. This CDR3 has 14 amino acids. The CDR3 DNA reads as TGTGCCAGCAGTTACCATGACAGTTGGCCTGAAGCCTTCTTT. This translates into CASSYHDSWPEAFF.

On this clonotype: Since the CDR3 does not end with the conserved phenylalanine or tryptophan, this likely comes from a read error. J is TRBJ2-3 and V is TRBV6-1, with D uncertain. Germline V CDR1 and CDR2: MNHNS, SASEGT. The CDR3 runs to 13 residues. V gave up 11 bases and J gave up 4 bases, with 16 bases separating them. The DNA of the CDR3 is TGTGCCGGCAAGACTTCTGAGGCAGATACGCAGTATTTG. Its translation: CAGKTSEADTQYL.

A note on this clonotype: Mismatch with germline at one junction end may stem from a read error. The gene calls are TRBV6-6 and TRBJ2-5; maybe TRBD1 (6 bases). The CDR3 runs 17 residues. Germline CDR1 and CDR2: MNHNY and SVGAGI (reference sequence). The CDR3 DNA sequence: TGTGCTAGCAGCCACGCATACCAGGACAGCGACCAAGAGACCCAGTACTTC. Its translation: CASSHAYQDSDQETQYF.

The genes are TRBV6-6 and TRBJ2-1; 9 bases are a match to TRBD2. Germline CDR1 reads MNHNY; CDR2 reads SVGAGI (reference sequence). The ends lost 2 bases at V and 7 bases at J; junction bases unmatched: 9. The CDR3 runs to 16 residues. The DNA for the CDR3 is TGTGCCAGCAGTTACACATGTGACCTAGCGGGGAATGAGCAGTTCTTC. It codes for CASSYTCDLAGNEQFF.

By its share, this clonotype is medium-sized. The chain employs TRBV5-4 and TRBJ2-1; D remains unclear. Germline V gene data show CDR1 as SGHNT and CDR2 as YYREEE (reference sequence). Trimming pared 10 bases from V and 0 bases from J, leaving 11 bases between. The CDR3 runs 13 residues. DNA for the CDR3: TGTGCCGGTGAGTGGTACTCCTACAATGAGCAGTTCTTC. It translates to CAGEWYSYNEQFF.

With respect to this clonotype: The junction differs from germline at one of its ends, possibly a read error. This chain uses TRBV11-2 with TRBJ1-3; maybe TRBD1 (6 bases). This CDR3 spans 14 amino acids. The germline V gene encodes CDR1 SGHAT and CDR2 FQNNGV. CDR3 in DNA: TGTGCCAGCGGCCTAGAGGCGGGGCGGGACACCATAAATTTT. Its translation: CASGLEAGRDTINF. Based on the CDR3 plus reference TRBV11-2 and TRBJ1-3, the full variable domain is EAGVAQSPRYKIIEKRQSVAFWCNPISGHATLYWYQQILGQGPKLLIQFQNNGVVDDSQLPKDRFSAERLKGVDSTLKIQPAKLEDSAVYLCASGLEAGRDTINFGEGSWLTVV.

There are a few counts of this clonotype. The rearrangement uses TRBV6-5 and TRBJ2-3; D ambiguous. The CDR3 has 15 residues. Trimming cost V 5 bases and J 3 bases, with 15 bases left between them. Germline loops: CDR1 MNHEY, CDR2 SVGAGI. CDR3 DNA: TGTGCCAGCAGTCAAGCATGTTTTGGGACAGATACGCAGTATTTT. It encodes CASSQACFGTDTQYF.